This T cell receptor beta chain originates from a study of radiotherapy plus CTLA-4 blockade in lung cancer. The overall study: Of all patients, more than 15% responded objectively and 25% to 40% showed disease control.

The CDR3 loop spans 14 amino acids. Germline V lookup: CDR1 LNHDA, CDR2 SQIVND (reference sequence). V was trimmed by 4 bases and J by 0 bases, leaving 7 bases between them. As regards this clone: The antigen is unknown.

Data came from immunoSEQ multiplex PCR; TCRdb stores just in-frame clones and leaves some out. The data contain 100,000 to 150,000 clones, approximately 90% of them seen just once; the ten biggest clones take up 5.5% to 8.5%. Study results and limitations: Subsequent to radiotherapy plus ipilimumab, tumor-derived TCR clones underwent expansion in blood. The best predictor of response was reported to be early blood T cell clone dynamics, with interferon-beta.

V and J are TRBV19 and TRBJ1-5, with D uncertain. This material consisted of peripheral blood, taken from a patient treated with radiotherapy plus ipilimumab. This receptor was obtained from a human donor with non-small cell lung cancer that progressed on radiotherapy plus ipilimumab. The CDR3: CASSSEGSNQPQHF. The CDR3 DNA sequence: TGTGCCAGTAGTAGCGAAGGTAGCAATCAGCCCCAGCATTTT.